Given below is one TCR beta chain in context. No antigen is known for it. These data are taken from a study of OX40 agonist ivuxolimab in advanced cancers. Across the study: Administration of intravenous ivuxolimab to patients occurred every 2 weeks at 0.01 to 10 mg/kg. Each dose-escalation patient presented with hepatocellular carcinoma, melanoma, renal cell or head and neck cancer. Study-level findings and limits: CD4+ and CD8+ blood T cells expanded clonally by week 6 at 0.1 to 3.0 mg/kg. Low levels of normalized T-cell clonal expansion also appeared in some nonresponders.

The CDR3 has 13 residues. The junction had 4 bases not matched to a gene; V was cut back by 4 bases and J by 5 bases. Germline CDR1 SGHNT, CDR2 YYREEE (reference sequence). Using immunoSEQ multiplex PCR, the repertoire was profiled, and TCRdb retains in-frame clones only, with some absent. The table includes 6,000 to 9,500 clones, roughly 73% detected once. The clonotype was recovered from an adult with an advanced solid tumor such as melanoma, head and neck, liver or kidney cancer. Material: CD4+ or CD8+ T cells sorted from blood, obtained in a trial of the OX40 agonist ivuxolimab. This chain joins TRBV5-4 and TRBJ2-7; TRBD1 matches at 9 bases. CDR3 amino acids: CASSQDRGHEQYF. The CDR3 nucleotides read TGTGCCAGCAGCCAGGACAGGGGCCACGAGCAGTACTTC.